This is a list of T cell receptor beta chains from one sample in a study of T cell responses to AZD1222 COVID-19 vaccine. Sequenced by immunoSEQ multiplex PCR; TCRdb stores in-frame clones only, minus some. Altogether approximately 100,000 clones are present, less than 85% being singletons, with the ten largest covering 4.5% to 5%. The sequences come from peripheral blood, collected 28 days after the second AZD1222 dose. These receptor sequences come from an adult who received the AZD1222 COVID-19 vaccine. Both conserved end residues are part of each CDR3. D genes are given only for firm matches. Some rows mark clone size as missing; the rest say once, few, many or name a class of expanded clone.

v_gene	j_gene	d_gene	abundance	CDR3aa	CDR3nt
TRBV2	TRBJ1-2	NA	NA	CASTFGGTLYGYTF	TGTGCCAGCACCTTCGGGGGGACCCTCTATGGCTACACCTTC
TRBV7-2	TRBJ2-1	TRBD2	NA	CASSSGLAAYNEQFF	TGTGCCAGCAGCTCGGGACTAGCGGCCTACAATGAGCAGTTCTTC
TRBV5-1	TRBJ1-1	NA	NA	CASSWSGRDTEAFF	TGCGCCAGCAGCTGGTCGGGACGGGACACTGAAGCTTTCTTT
TRBV7-9	TRBJ1-5	TRBD1	NA	CASSPGTGNQPQHF	TGTGCCAGCAGCCCTGGGACAGGGAATCAGCCCCAGCATTTT
TRBV4-3	TRBJ2-3	TRBD2	NA	CASSQEVLAVSLSSTDTQYF	TGCGCCAGCAGCCAAGAGGTCCTAGCGGTTTCCCTCTCTAGCACAGATACGCAGTATTTT
TRBV12-3/TRBV12-4	TRBJ2-4	TRBD2	NA	CASSLPGGNIQYF	TGTGCCAGCAGTTTACCGGGGGGAAACATTCAGTACTTC
TRBV30	TRBJ1-3	NA	NA	CAWTPYRISGNTIYF	TGTGCCTGGACCCCATACAGGATCTCTGGAAACACCATATATTTT
TRBV3-1/TRBV3-2	TRBJ1-1	NA	once	CASSQGTGGRNTEAFF	TGTGCCAGCAGCCAAGGGACCGGGGGTAGGAACACTGAAGCTTTCTTT
TRBV24-1	TRBJ1-2	NA	once	CATSDLYRNYGYTF	TGTGCCACCAGTGATTTATACAGAAACTATGGCTACACCTTC
TRBV19	TRBJ1-5	NA	NA	CASSIVVPGQPQHF	TGTGCCAGTAGTATAGTCGTGCCAGGGCAGCCCCAGCATTTT
TRBV13	TRBJ1-6	TRBD1	once	CASSIGDRANNSPLHF	TGTGCCAGCAGCATCGGGGACAGGGCAAATAATTCACCCCTCCACTTT
TRBV6-5	TRBJ1-5	NA	NA	CASSPRGQGNQPQHF	TGTGCCAGCAGTCCCCGGGGCCAAGGCAATCAGCCCCAGCATTTT
TRBV5-4	TRBJ2-2	NA	few	CASSLATLGTGELFF	TGTGCCAGCAGCTTGGCGACCTTGGGGACCGGGGAGCTGTTTTTT
TRBV11-3	TRBJ2-3	NA	NA	CASSLGVASTNTDTQYF	TGTGCCAGCAGCTTAGGGGTGGCTAGCACTAACACAGATACGCAGTATTTT
TRBV5-1	TRBJ2-7	NA	NA	CASSLGDTLTYEQYF	TGCGCCAGCAGCTTGGGTGACACTCTTACCTACGAGCAGTACTTC
TRBV6-5	TRBJ2-3	NA	NA	CASSPLLGTDTQYF	TGTGCCAGCAGCCCCCTGCTGGGCACAGATACGCAGTATTTT
TRBV5-6	TRBJ2-3	NA	NA	CASSLETDTQYF	TGTGCCAGCAGCTTGGAAACAGATACGCAGTATTTT
TRBV4-1	TRBJ1-4	NA	NA	CASSQDSRGGSELFF	TGCGCCAGCAGCCAAGATTCAAGGGGGGGGTCGGAACTGTTTTTT
TRBV19	TRBJ2-3	NA	NA	CASSTGGIGTDTQYF	TGTGCCAGTAGTACCGGGGGAATAGGCACAGATACGCAGTATTTT
TRBV9	TRBJ2-5	NA	NA	CASSSKAGATETQYF	TGTGCCAGCAGCTCCAAGGCCGGGGCTACGGAGACCCAGTACTTC
TRBV7-9	TRBJ2-1	TRBD2	once	CASPELAGANEQFF	TGTGCCAGCCCCGAACTAGCGGGGGCCAATGAGCAGTTCTTC
TRBV23-1	TRBJ2-1	NA	NA	CASSPQGHEQFF	TGCGCCAGCAGCCCTCAGGGTCATGAGCAGTTCTTC
TRBV7-8	TRBJ1-5	NA	NA	CASSPREGEQPQHF	TGTGCCAGCAGCCCGAGGGAGGGTGAGCAGCCCCAGCATTTT
TRBV19	TRBJ2-3	NA	NA	CASTATGDTQYF	TGTGCCAGTACCGCGACCGGGGATACGCAGTATTTT
TRBV6-5	TRBJ1-2	NA	NA	CASSYDWGGGYTF	TGTGCCAGCAGTTACGACTGGGGGGGTGGCTACACCTTC
TRBV11-2	TRBJ2-2	NA	NA	CASSLVRTGVAGELFF	TGTGCCAGCAGCTTAGTTCGTACGGGGGTGGCCGGGGAGCTGTTTTTT
TRBV5-1	TRBJ2-1	TRBD2	NA	CASSSGLAGANEQFF	TGCGCCAGCAGCAGCGGACTAGCGGGAGCCAATGAGCAGTTCTTC
TRBV9	TRBJ2-1	NA	NA	CASSVAISAANNEQFF	TGTGCCAGCAGCGTAGCGATATCGGCCGCGAACAATGAGCAGTTCTTC
TRBV2	TRBJ1-4	NA	NA	CASSEAVLVFF	TGTGCCAGCAGTGAGGCAGTCTTGGTGTTTTTT
TRBV6-2/TRBV6-3	TRBJ2-5	TRBD2	once	CASSVPTGGGETQYF	TGTGCCAGCAGTGTCCCTACGGGGGGTGGAGAGACCCAGTACTTC
TRBV30	TRBJ2-7	NA	NA	CAWSSLGEQYF	TGTGCCTGGAGTAGCTTGGGCGAGCAGTACTTC
TRBV7-2	TRBJ2-3	NA	once	CASSLVGRTDTQYF	TGTGCCAGCAGCTTAGTAGGTAGGACAGATACGCAGTATTTT
TRBV2	TRBJ2-5	NA	few	CASSTGGGIQNF	TGTGCCAGCAGTACAGGGGGGGGAATTCAGAACTTC
TRBV6-5	TRBJ1-6	TRBD1	NA	CASRQTGNNSPLHF	TGTGCCAGCAGACAGACAGGGAATAATTCACCCCTCCACTTT
TRBV11-2	TRBJ2-7	NA	few	CASSLGPSYEQYF	TGTGCCAGCAGCTTAGGGCCCTCCTACGAGCAGTACTTC
TRBV6-5	TRBJ2-3	TRBD1	NA	CASSYQTGASTDTQYF	TGTGCCAGCAGTTACCAGACAGGGGCTAGCACAGATACGCAGTATTTT
TRBV18	TRBJ2-7	TRBD2	few	CASSRTSGATYEQYF	TGTGCCAGCTCACGAACTAGCGGGGCAACCTACGAGCAGTACTTC
TRBV27	TRBJ2-7	NA	NA	CASKLGGGEGYEQYF	TGTGCCAGCAAGTTAGGAGGGGGCGAGGGCTACGAGCAGTACTTC
TRBV5-1	TRBJ2-6	NA	NA	CASSPFYGSGANVLTF	TGCGCCAGCAGCCCCTTCTATGGATCTGGGGCCAACGTCCTGACTTTC
TRBV7-2	TRBJ2-1	NA	few	CASSSQSPMYNEQFF	TGTGCCAGCAGCTCCCAATCCCCCATGTACAATGAGCAGTTCTTC